Listed below are T cell receptor beta chains from one sample, sequenced in a study of blood T cell repertoires in COVID-19. Repertoires were generated with immunoSEQ multiplex PCR, while TCRdb's copy carries only in-frame clones and drops some. The sample contains about 63,000 clones, about 80% of which appear only once. The sample comprised peripheral blood. The receptor source for this set is a human donor in a cohort sampled during active COVID-19. Both conserved end residues are part of each CDR3. D genes are given only for firm matches. Some rows mark clone size as missing; the rest say once, few, many or name a class of expanded clone.

abundance: -
d_gene: TRBD1
j_gene: TRBJ2-2
v_gene: TRBV7-3
CDR3aa: CASSSIAGGTGELFF
CDR3nt: TGTGCCAGCAGCTCGATAGCAGGGGGCACCGGGGAGCTGTTTTTT

abundance: -
d_gene: -
j_gene: TRBJ2-3
v_gene: TRBV28
CDR3aa: CASRAGTSATDTQYF
CDR3nt: TGTGCCAGCCGGGCCGGGACATCAGCAACAGATACGCAGTATTTT

abundance: -
d_gene: -
j_gene: TRBJ2-1
v_gene: TRBV27
CDR3aa: CASSGARSSYNEQFF
CDR3nt: TGTGCCAGCAGTGGAGCGCGGAGCTCCTACAATGAGCAGTTCTTC

abundance: -
d_gene: TRBD2
j_gene: TRBJ2-5
v_gene: TRBV12-3/TRBV12-4
CDR3aa: CASSPLAGGTQYF
CDR3nt: TGTGCCAGCAGCCCACTAGCGGGAGGGACCCAGTACTTC

abundance: -
d_gene: TRBD2
j_gene: TRBJ2-3
v_gene: TRBV11-2
CDR3aa: CASSLPMTSGGDTQYF
CDR3nt: TGTGCCAGCAGCCTCCCCATGACTAGCGGGGGAGATACGCAGTATTTT

abundance: -
d_gene: -
j_gene: TRBJ2-1
v_gene: TRBV12-2
CDR3aa: CASRLASGGGTYNEQFF
CDR3nt: TGTGCAAGTCGCTTAGCCTCCGGGGGGGGAACCTACAATGAGCAGTTCTTC

abundance: -
d_gene: TRBD1
j_gene: TRBJ2-7
v_gene: TRBV5-6
CDR3aa: CASSRTGGSYEQYF
CDR3nt: TGTGCCAGCAGCCGGACAGGGGGCTCCTACGAGCAGTACTTC

abundance: -
d_gene: -
j_gene: TRBJ1-2
v_gene: TRBV29-1
CDR3aa: CSVEGPTGNYGYTF
CDR3nt: TGCAGCGTTGAAGGCCCCACGGGGAACTATGGCTACACCTTC

abundance: -
d_gene: TRBD2
j_gene: TRBJ2-1
v_gene: TRBV20-1
CDR3aa: CSASPYPPSGRINEQFF
CDR3nt: TGCAGTGCTAGTCCCTACCCTCCTAGCGGGAGGATCAATGAGCAGTTCTTC

abundance: -
d_gene: TRBD2
j_gene: TRBJ2-1
v_gene: TRBV5-5
CDR3aa: CASSKTSGMNNEQFF
CDR3nt: TGTGCCAGCAGCAAGACTAGCGGGATGAACAATGAGCAGTTCTTC

abundance: -
d_gene: TRBD1
j_gene: TRBJ2-2
v_gene: TRBV28
CDR3aa: CASSLPGQGVHNTGELFF
CDR3nt: TGTGCCAGCAGTTTACCGGGACAGGGGGTTCACAACACCGGGGAGCTGTTTTTT

abundance: -
d_gene: TRBD1
j_gene: TRBJ2-5
v_gene: TRBV5-1
CDR3aa: CASSLSQGASETQYF
CDR3nt: TGCGCCAGCAGCTTGTCGCAGGGGGCCAGTGAGACCCAGTACTTC

abundance: once
d_gene: -
j_gene: TRBJ1-5
v_gene: TRBV2
CDR3aa: CASSERGWGDQPQHF
CDR3nt: TGTGCCAGCAGTGAAAGGGGCTGGGGCGATCAGCCCCAGCATTTT

abundance: few
d_gene: TRBD2
j_gene: TRBJ2-1
v_gene: TRBV28
CDR3aa: CASSSPSGRGWEQFF
CDR3nt: TGTGCCAGCAGTTCTCCTAGCGGGAGAGGGTGGGAGCAGTTCTTC

abundance: -
d_gene: TRBD1
j_gene: TRBJ1-2
v_gene: TRBV5-5
CDR3aa: CASSFNGQDYGYTF
CDR3nt: TGTGCCAGCAGCTTTAATGGACAGGACTATGGCTACACCTTC

abundance: -
d_gene: -
j_gene: TRBJ2-1
v_gene: TRBV9
CDR3aa: CASSQAGRSYNEQFF
CDR3nt: TGTGCCAGCAGCCAGGCGGGGCGCTCCTACAATGAGCAGTTCTTC

abundance: -
d_gene: -
j_gene: TRBJ1-2
v_gene: TRBV7-8
CDR3aa: CASSLSRGFNYGYTF
CDR3nt: TGTGCCAGCAGCTTAAGCCGGGGTTTTAACTATGGCTACACCTTC

abundance: -
d_gene: TRBD1
j_gene: TRBJ1-5
v_gene: TRBV7-6
CDR3aa: CASSLDGTGVQPQHF
CDR3nt: TGTGCCAGCAGCTTAGATGGGACAGGGGTGCAGCCCCAGCATTTT

abundance: -
d_gene: TRBD1
j_gene: TRBJ1-2
v_gene: TRBV18
CDR3aa: CASSPQIPGQGSWNGYTF
CDR3nt: TGTGCCAGCTCACCACAGATCCCGGGACAGGGGAGCTGGAATGGCTACACCTTC

abundance: -
d_gene: TRBD2
j_gene: TRBJ2-3
v_gene: TRBV7-2
CDR3aa: CASSSSDGGRREDTQYF
CDR3nt: TGTGCCAGCAGCTCCTCCGACGGCGGGAGGCGTGAAGATACGCAGTATTTT

abundance: -
d_gene: -
j_gene: TRBJ2-7
v_gene: TRBV18
CDR3aa: CASSPSGGLHEQYF
CDR3nt: TGTGCCAGCTCACCCTCAGGGGGGCTCCACGAGCAGTACTTC

abundance: -
d_gene: TRBD2
j_gene: TRBJ2-1
v_gene: TRBV5-1
CDR3aa: CASSLGPTSGTHNEQFF
CDR3nt: TGCGCCAGCAGCTTAGGCCCGACTAGCGGGACCCACAATGAGCAGTTCTTC

abundance: -
d_gene: TRBD2
j_gene: TRBJ2-3
v_gene: TRBV11-2
CDR3aa: CASSGGLAGGGTDTQYF
CDR3nt: TGTGCCAGCAGCGGGGGACTAGCGGGAGGGGGCACAGATACGCAGTATTTT

abundance: once
d_gene: -
j_gene: TRBJ2-5
v_gene: TRBV29-1
CDR3aa: CSVGLAQTQYF
CDR3nt: TGCAGCGTTGGACTCGCGCAGACCCAGTACTTC

abundance: -
d_gene: -
j_gene: TRBJ2-2
v_gene: TRBV6-2/TRBV6-3
CDR3aa: CASSYQPGQGLNTGELFF
CDR3nt: TGTGCCAGCAGTTATCAGCCGGGTCAGGGGCTGAACACCGGGGAGCTGTTTTTT

abundance: -
d_gene: TRBD2
j_gene: TRBJ2-7
v_gene: TRBV30
CDR3aa: CAWSPTVAGGEQYF
CDR3nt: TGTGCCTGGAGCCCCACGGTAGCGGGAGGCGAGCAGTACTTC

abundance: -
d_gene: -
j_gene: TRBJ2-7
v_gene: TRBV10-3
CDR3aa: CAISESNRGGYEQYF
CDR3nt: TGTGCCATCAGTGAGTCGAATAGGGGGGGCTACGAGCAGTACTTC

abundance: -
d_gene: -
j_gene: TRBJ2-7
v_gene: TRBV6-5
CDR3aa: CASLGAYEQYF
CDR3nt: TGTGCCAGCCTCGGGGCCTACGAGCAGTACTTC

abundance: -
d_gene: TRBD1
j_gene: TRBJ1-5
v_gene: TRBV24-1
CDR3aa: CATSDPRGNQPQHF
CDR3nt: TGTGCCACCAGTGATCCCAGGGGGAATCAGCCCCAGCATTTT

abundance: -
d_gene: TRBD1
j_gene: TRBJ2-5
v_gene: TRBV19
CDR3aa: CASSILGTAKETQYF
CDR3nt: TGTGCCAGTAGTATATTGGGGACAGCGAAAGAGACCCAGTACTTC

abundance: once
d_gene: -
j_gene: TRBJ2-5
v_gene: TRBV2
CDR3aa: CASNLAARDWETQYF
CDR3nt: TGTGCCAGCAACCTGGCCGCCAGGGACTGGGAGACCCAGTACTTC

abundance: few
d_gene: TRBD2
j_gene: TRBJ2-3
v_gene: TRBV19
CDR3aa: CASSGGSSGSPQTDTQYF
CDR3nt: TGTGCCAGTAGTGGGGGGTCTAGCGGTAGTCCACAGACAGATACGCAGTATTTT

abundance: -
d_gene: -
j_gene: TRBJ1-2
v_gene: TRBV4-1
CDR3aa: CASSQETRGYGYTF
CDR3nt: TGCGCCAGCAGCCAAGAGACCCGAGGCTATGGCTACACCTTC

abundance: -
d_gene: TRBD1
j_gene: TRBJ2-7
v_gene: TRBV27
CDR3aa: CASSLRQGLGEQYF
CDR3nt: TGTGCCAGCAGTTTGCGACAGGGTCTAGGCGAGCAGTACTTC

abundance: -
d_gene: -
j_gene: TRBJ1-1
v_gene: TRBV14
CDR3aa: CASSQEPVRGTEAFF
CDR3nt: TGTGCCAGCAGCCAAGAACCCGTACGGGGCACTGAAGCTTTCTTT

abundance: once
d_gene: TRBD1
j_gene: TRBJ1-2
v_gene: TRBV7-3
CDR3aa: CASSPTGGRYGYTF
CDR3nt: TGTGCCAGCAGCCCTACAGGGGGCAGGTATGGCTACACCTTC

abundance: -
d_gene: -
j_gene: TRBJ1-1
v_gene: TRBV6-5
CDR3aa: CASSLRAEAFF
CDR3nt: TGTGCCAGCAGTCTGAGGGCTGAAGCTTTCTTT

abundance: -
d_gene: -
j_gene: TRBJ2-7
v_gene: TRBV6-1
CDR3aa: CASSEARGYEQYF
CDR3nt: TGTGCCAGCAGTGAAGCGCGAGGCTACGAGCAGTACTTC

abundance: -
d_gene: TRBD1
j_gene: TRBJ2-2
v_gene: TRBV18
CDR3aa: CASSPRGQVTGELFF
CDR3nt: TGTGCCAGCTCACCTCGAGGACAGGTCACCGGGGAGCTGTTTTTT

abundance: -
d_gene: TRBD1
j_gene: TRBJ2-1
v_gene: TRBV4-1
CDR3aa: CASTSDRVGPPFYNEQFF
CDR3nt: TGCGCCAGCACCTCAGACAGGGTCGGCCCCCCGTTCTACAATGAGCAGTTCTTC

abundance: -
d_gene: TRBD2
j_gene: TRBJ2-5
v_gene: TRBV3-1/TRBV3-2
CDR3aa: CASSPALAGGGETQYF
CDR3nt: TGTGCCAGCAGCCCCGCCCTAGCGGGAGGGGGAGAGACCCAGTACTTC

abundance: -
d_gene: TRBD2
j_gene: TRBJ2-1
v_gene: TRBV24-1
CDR3aa: CATSASGDNEQFF
CDR3nt: TGTGCCACCAGTGCGAGCGGGGACAATGAGCAGTTCTTC

abundance: -
d_gene: TRBD2
j_gene: TRBJ2-5
v_gene: TRBV3-1/TRBV3-2
CDR3aa: CASSPFTSGSSETQYF
CDR3nt: TGTGCCAGCAGCCCGTTTACTAGCGGGAGTTCAGAGACCCAGTACTTC

abundance: -
d_gene: -
j_gene: TRBJ2-5
v_gene: TRBV28
CDR3aa: CASSLWGGGRQETQYF
CDR3nt: TGTGCCAGCAGTTTATGGGGGGGTGGAAGACAAGAGACCCAGTACTTC

abundance: -
d_gene: -
j_gene: TRBJ2-3
v_gene: TRBV6-5
CDR3aa: CASRKSATDTQYF
CDR3nt: TGTGCCAGCAGGAAGAGCGCTACAGATACGCAGTATTTT

abundance: -
d_gene: TRBD1
j_gene: TRBJ2-3
v_gene: TRBV5-5
CDR3aa: CASSLYLTGSSTDTQYF
CDR3nt: TGTGCCAGCAGCCTTTATTTGACAGGGTCTAGCACAGATACGCAGTATTTT

abundance: -
d_gene: TRBD2
j_gene: TRBJ2-1
v_gene: TRBV11-3
CDR3aa: CASSPTTGTSGRSEQFF
CDR3nt: TGTGCCAGCAGCCCGACAACTGGGACTAGCGGGAGAAGTGAGCAGTTCTTC

abundance: -
d_gene: TRBD2
j_gene: TRBJ2-7
v_gene: TRBV7-2
CDR3aa: CASSLGGTSGTYEQYF
CDR3nt: TGTGCCAGCAGCTTGGGTGGGACTAGCGGCACCTACGAGCAGTACTTC

abundance: -
d_gene: TRBD1
j_gene: TRBJ1-1
v_gene: TRBV5-1
CDR3aa: CASSARQGRNTEAFF
CDR3nt: TGCGCCAGCAGCGCACGACAGGGGCGGAACACTGAAGCTTTCTTT

abundance: once
d_gene: -
j_gene: TRBJ2-1
v_gene: TRBV3-1/TRBV3-2
CDR3aa: CASSPLRGQVNEQFF
CDR3nt: TGTGCCAGCAGCCCTCTGCGGGGTCAGGTCAATGAGCAGTTCTTC

abundance: -
d_gene: TRBD2
j_gene: TRBJ2-1
v_gene: TRBV7-3
CDR3aa: CASSLPSGTTYNEQFF
CDR3nt: TGTGCCAGCAGCCTACCGAGCGGGACTACCTACAATGAGCAGTTCTTC

abundance: -
d_gene: TRBD2
j_gene: TRBJ2-7
v_gene: TRBV5-1
CDR3aa: CASSSLAGAGEQYF
CDR3nt: TGCGCCAGCAGCTCCCTAGCGGGAGCGGGGGAGCAGTACTTC

abundance: -
d_gene: TRBD1
j_gene: TRBJ1-2
v_gene: TRBV28
CDR3aa: CASSSRGRSNYGYTF
CDR3nt: TGTGCCAGCAGTTCTAGGGGGCGCTCTAACTATGGCTACACCTTC

abundance: -
d_gene: -
j_gene: TRBJ1-2
v_gene: TRBV5-5
CDR3aa: CASSLGADTLNYGYTF
CDR3nt: TGTGCCAGCAGCTTGGGGGCGGACACACTTAACTATGGCTACACCTTC

abundance: -
d_gene: TRBD1
j_gene: TRBJ2-3
v_gene: TRBV11-2
CDR3aa: CASSLVTTGTGETDTQYF
CDR3nt: TGTGCCAGCAGCTTAGTCACCACCGGGACAGGGGAAACAGATACGCAGTATTTT